A single sample is the source of the 23 T cell receptor beta chains below, sequenced in a study of OX40 agonist ivuxolimab in advanced cancers. The method was immunoSEQ multiplex PCR; TCRdb's version includes in-frame clones alone and lacks a portion of them. This table holds 77,000 or so clones, 85% to 90% found once. This specimen was CD4+ or CD8+ T cells sorted from blood, taken in a trial of the OX40 agonist ivuxolimab. Receptor source: an adult with an advanced solid tumor such as melanoma, head and neck, liver or kidney cancer.

J is TRBJ1-2 and V is TRBV11-2; D perhaps matches TRBD1 (6 bases). The germline V and J ends were trimmed by 5 bases and 4 bases, with 8 bases remaining between them. The CDR3 is 12 residues long. The germline gives CDR1 SGHAT, CDR2 FQNNGV. The CDR3 nucleotides read TGTGCCAGCAGCGAGGACAGCTATGGCTACACCTTC. This codes for CASSEDSYGYTF.

V is TRBV6-1 and J is TRBJ1-1; TRBD1 aligns across 9 bases. Germline trimming cut 5 bases from V and 1 base from J; bases unmatched to any gene: 2. The germline gives CDR1 MNHNS, CDR2 SASEGT. CDR3 length equals 14 residues. The CDR3 nucleotides are TGTGCCAGCAGTCGGACAGGGGCGAACACTGAAGCTTTCTTT. This codes for CASSRTGANTEAFF.

The chain employs TRBV5-5 and TRBJ2-7; 10 bases line up with TRBD1. Trimming removed 0 bases from V and 3 bases from J; junction bases left unmatched: 3. Germline values: CDR1 SGHKS, CDR2 YYEKEE (reference sequence). The CDR3 loop spans 15 amino acids. CDR3 nucleotides: TGTGCCAGCAGCTTGGCGACAGGGGGCATCTACGAGCAGTACTTC. It translates to CASSLATGGIYEQYF.

CDR3 coding DNA: TGTGCCAGCAGTGAAGATCCCAGGGACCAGCCCCAGCATTTT. It translates to CASSEDPRDQPQHF. The genes are TRBV2 and TRBJ1-5; weak D call: TRBD1 (5 bases). This CDR3 comprises 14 residues. Looked up from germline, CDR1 is SNHLY and CDR2 is FYNNEI. V dropped 1 base and J dropped 7 bases, with 11 bases sitting between them.

V usage is TRBV10-2 and J usage is TRBJ2-3; no clear D. The CDR3 is 11 amino acids. V was clipped by 4 bases and J by 6 bases, with 5 bases between them. CDR1 is WSHSY, CDR2 SAAADI, per germline. CDR3 bases: TGCGCCAGCAGTGGTTCGGATACGCAGTATTTT. It encodes CASSGSDTQYF.

The chain combines TRBV27 with TRBJ2-5; TRBD2 matches 12 bases. The V gene end was trimmed by 5 bases and the J gene end by 3 bases; junction bases not matched to a gene: 7. Germline assignment: CDR1 MNHEY and CDR2 SMNVEV (reference sequence). There are 16 residues in the CDR3. CDR3 residues: CASSPGLAGTKETQYF. For the CDR3, the DNA is TGTGCCAGCAGTCCTGGACTAGCGGGGACCAAAGAGACCCAGTACTTC.

This chain links TRBV6-1 with TRBJ2-7; 9 bases agree with TRBD1. The length of the CDR3 is 13 residues. Looked up from germline, CDR1 is MNHNS and CDR2 is SASEGT. V lost 7 bases and J lost 2; bases outside the gene matches: 3. The CDR3 nucleotides read TGTGCCAGCACCGGGACAGGGACCTACGAGCAGTACTTC. The encoded protein is CASTGTGTYEQYF.

In its sample, this clone was seen a few times. The chain has TRBV25-1 and TRBJ1-3, with D possibly TRBD1 on 6 matching bases. The germline V gene has CDR1 MGHDK and CDR2 SYGVNS. The V gene lost 4 bases and the J gene lost 2 bases, with 15 bases spanning the gap. The CDR3 runs 16 residues. The CDR3, as DNA: TGTGCCAGCAGTGCCCCTCAAGGACAGACTGGAAACACCATATATTTT. It yields the protein CASSAPQGQTGNTIYF.

The rearrangement links TRBV5-1 to TRBJ2-6, with a weak D call TRBD1 (6 bases). Germline assignment: CDR1 SGHRS and CDR2 YFSETQ. V was trimmed by 4 bases and J by 1 base, leaving 9 bases between them. The CDR3 totals 15 residues. CDR3 amino acids: CASSPGHSGANVLTF. For the CDR3, the DNA is TGCGCCAGCAGCCCGGGACATTCTGGGGCCAACGTCCTGACTTTC.

The sample holds a few counts of this clone. V gene TRBV5-4 combines with J gene TRBJ1-3, with D unresolved. The germline V and J ends were trimmed by 2 bases and 2 bases, with 14 bases remaining between them. The CDR3 is 16 amino acids. The V gene's germline CDR1 is SGHNT and CDR2 YYREEE (reference sequence). The CDR3 DNA reads TGTGCCAGCAGCTTAGGCAGGACTGGGGCTGGAAACACCATATATTTT. Translated, it gives CASSLGRTGAGNTIYF.

The chain uses TRBV5-1 and TRBJ2-5, with a possible D match to TRBD1 (6 bases). V lost 0 bases and J lost 9, with 12 bases in between. The CDR3 is made up of 13 amino acids. Germline-derived CDR1 and CDR2 are SGHRS and YFSETQ. In DNA form, the CDR3 reads TGCGCCAGCAGCTTGGACAGGGCTGGGTCCCAGTACTTC. This translates into CASSLDRAGSQYF.

The chain recombines TRBV4-3 with TRBJ1-5; D is possibly TRBD1 (5 bases). This CDR3 comprises 15 residues. Germline CDR1 is LGHNA and CDR2 is YSLEER. V was trimmed by 1 base and J by 1 base, leaving 8 bases between them. CDR3 DNA: TGCGCCAGCAGCCAAGTCCGGGACAGCAATCAGCCCCAGCATTTT. Its protein is CASSQVRDSNQPQHF.

This clone was seen just once. The chain has TRBV2 and TRBJ1-5; possible D gene TRBD1, 6 bases. V was cut by 1 base and J by 4 bases, with 8 bases left in between. Germline V lookup: CDR1 SNHLY, CDR2 FYNNEI. CDR3 length: 14 residues. The CDR3 spells CASSEEQGNQPQHF. Here the CDR3 DNA reads TGTGCCAGCAGTGAAGAACAGGGAAATCAGCCCCAGCATTTT.

This rearrangement joins TRBV14 to TRBJ2-5; unclear D gene. There are 15 residues in the CDR3. V lost 4 bases and J 1 base, leaving 13 bases between the germline ends. CDR1 is SGHDN and CDR2 is FVKESK in the germline V gene. CDR3 sequence (DNA): TGTGCCAGCAGCCCACAAACGGGTCTCCAAGAGACCCAGTACTTC. Translated, it gives CASSPQTGLQETQYF.

This rearrangement joins TRBV18 to TRBJ1-6, with TRBD1 matching over 8 bases. The ends lost 5 bases at V and 9 bases at J; junction bases unmatched: 6. The CDR3 has 14 amino acids. CDR1 KGHSH and CDR2 LQKENI come from the germline V gene. This CDR3 is CASSTDRVRSPLHF. CDR3 coding DNA: TGTGCCAGCTCAACGGACAGGGTCCGTTCACCCCTCCACTTT.

This clone appeared a single time. The chain employs TRBV6-6 and TRBJ2-2; no reliable D call. Trimming left V 6 bases short and J 2 bases short, with 10 bases between. Germline lookup yields CDR1 MNHNY and CDR2 SVGAGI (reference sequence). This CDR3 comprises 14 residues. This chain's CDR3 is CASSPRQNTGELFF. In nucleotides, the CDR3 is TGTGCCAGCAGCCCCCGACAAAACACCGGGGAGCTGTTTTTT.

The rearrangement uses TRBV6-1 and TRBJ1-3, with D hard to call. Deletions cut 5 bases from V and 1 base from J, with 9 bases between. This CDR3 spans 14 amino acids. Per germline, CDR1 MNHNS and CDR2 SASEGT. The CDR3 is CASSPPNSGNTIYF. The CDR3 DNA reads as TGTGCCAGCAGTCCCCCCAATTCTGGAAACACCATATATTTT.

The genes are TRBV19 and TRBJ2-1; 11 nucleotides match TRBD1. Germline V gene sequence: CDR1 LNHDA, CDR2 SQIVND (reference sequence). With 7 bases clipped from V and 7 bases from J, the junction kept 6 bases outside the gene matches. The CDR3 sequence is 14 residues long. CDR3 DNA sequence: TGTGCCAGTACGAGGACAGGGGGCTGGAATGAGCAGTTCTTC. Translation gives CASTRTGGWNEQFF.

The gene calls are TRBV6-1 and TRBJ1-5; 10 nucleotides agree with TRBD1. The J segment lost 9 bases and the V segment lost 1 base, leaving 9 bases of the junction unmatched. The CDR3 covers 16 residues. The germline gives CDR1 MNHNS, CDR2 SASEGT. In nucleotides, the CDR3 is TGTGCCAGCAGTGAAGTAAGGGGACAGGGGAGTTCGCCCCAGCATTTT. Translation: CASSEVRGQGSSPQHF.

This clone was seen only a few times. V and J are TRBV27 and TRBJ1-2; maybe TRBD1 (5 bases). CDR3 length: 15 amino acids. The V and J ends lost 4 bases and 4 bases respectively, with 16 bases between them. Per germline, CDR1 MNHEY and CDR2 SMNVEV (reference sequence). DNA of the CDR3: TGTGCCAGCAGTTCCCCCGGCAGGGAGGGCTATGGCTACACCTTC. Its translation: CASSSPGREGYGYTF.

A few counts support this clone. The genes are TRBV14 and TRBJ1-2; D gene uncertain. The CDR3 is 13 residues long. Germline V gives CDR1 SGHDN, CDR2 FVKESK. V was trimmed by 1 base and J by 4 bases, leaving 7 bases between them. The CDR3 is CASSQGGGYGYTF. Here the CDR3 DNA reads TGTGCCAGCAGCCAAGGAGGAGGCTATGGCTACACCTTC.

The count of this clone is one. The V call is TRBV30, the J call TRBJ2-7; 10 bases line up with TRBD1. This CDR3 is built from 15 residues. Germline CDR1 GTSNPN, CDR2 SVGIG (reference sequence). The V gene end was trimmed by 4 bases and the J gene end by 6 bases; junction bases not matched to a gene: 12. CDR3 nucleotides: TGTGCCTGGACCCTTATAGGGACAGGGGTCCGCGAGCAGTACTTC. It translates to CAWTLIGTGVREQYF. The full variable domain, completed using reference TRBV30 and TRBJ2-7, is SQTIHQWPATLVQPVGSPLSLECTVEGTSNPNLYWYRQAAGRGLQLLFYSVGIGQISSEVPQNLSASRPQDRQFILSSKKLLLSDSGFYLCAWTLIGTGVREQYFGPGTRLTVT.

For the CDR3, the DNA is TGTGCCAGCAGTCCGCTACGGAACACCGGGGAGCTGTTTTTT. Its protein is CASSPLRNTGELFF. The chain is built from TRBV6-5 and TRBJ2-2; no reliable D call. The V end lost 5 bases, the J end lost 1 base, and 8 bases lay between the germline ends. The CDR3 consists of 14 residues. Germline values: CDR1 MNHEY, CDR2 SVGAGI.